This record looks at one TCR beta chain sequence and its context. One end of the junction varies from germline; a read error may be responsible. The same CDR3 can be traced to other DNA sequences in this sample. The data stem from a study of cytomegalovirus exposure and HLA in healthy donors. Germline CDR1 SEHNR, CDR2 FQNEAQ (reference sequence). The CDR3 has 16 amino acids. The table came from immunoSEQ multiplex PCR; TCRdb's copy has only in-frame clones and leaves some out. The sample lists roughly 140,000 clones, 90% to 95% occurring once. The sequencing sample was made of PBMCs. The rearrangement links TRBV7-9 to TRBJ2-7; 9 bases are a match to TRBD1. This receptor was taken from a man aged 18 to 30 in good health and CMV-seronegative. The DNA of the CDR3 is TGTGCCAGCAGCCGTGGGACAGGGTTTACCTCCTACGAGCAGTATTTC. It yields the protein CASSRGTGFTSYEQYF.